This T cell receptor beta chain was obtained from a study of breast tumors, draining lymph nodes, adjacent tissues (TCRdb year 2016). Concerning the study at large: TCR beta repertoires were compared across tumor, adjacent nontumor tissue and axillary lymph nodes obtained from breast cancer patients. In human breast cancer, the study set out to evaluate how tumor, surrounding tissue and draining lymph node repertoires relate to one another and whether T cells may move between these sites. Results the study describes overall, beyond this receptor: The data were judged consistent with most tumor T cells deriving from the lymph node and then expanding within tumor tissue. T-cell repertoire diversity in tumors was found to be lower than in lymph nodes but higher than in nontumor tissue, and preferential V and J gene usage was observed. In luminal-like breast cancer, tumor and nontumor tissue repertoires resembled each other significantly more than in basal-like breast cancer. Rather than being directly demonstrated, the conclusion that tumor T cells originate in lymph nodes was presented as consistent with a hypothesis.

The axillary draining lymph nodes of breast cancer patients were the source of the lymph node samples. This clonotype was detected many times. Its antigen remains unidentified. One base away there is no much larger clone; base qualities are not given. Sequenced on an Illumina HiSeq 2000. Multiplex PCR amplification was used to generate the TCR beta chain libraries. The amplified TCR beta chain products were analyzed by high-throughput sequencing. TCRdb reanalyzed the raw reads on its own, using fastp at Q25 for trimming and MiXCR for clone calling, and kept in-frame beta chains. For every CDR3 protein sequence, its rows merge into one entry that carries the most common genes and DNA. The sample table contains about 230,000 distinct CDR3 sequences; only one count was recorded for 32% of them. Of the sample, 1.1% to 1.5% falls within the top ten clones. This receptor was obtained from a female donor with breast cancer. Some clones in this sample may be carry-over from other donors' samples. The sequenced sample consisted of axillary lymph node tissue.

The DNA sequence follows: TGTGCCAGCAGCTTAGTTGGAGGCGGGAGTTCAGATACGCAGTATTTT. This is translated as CASSLVGGGSSDTQYF. The chain was built from TRBV7-9 and TRBJ2-3, with 7 central nucleotides matching TRBD2. For CDR1 and CDR2, the germline V gene (reference sequence) lists SEHNR and FQNEAQ. Germline trimming amounts to 1 base on V and 4 bases on J, with 8 as the count of junction bases outside the gene matches. Its CDR3 holds 16 amino acids, cysteine through phenylalanine. Of the read, only the CDR3 DNA is kept; its 48 bases are in frame from base 1. Beyond the CDR3, the reference TRBV7-9 and TRBJ2-3 genes provide the residues; the full variable domain reads: DTGVSQNPRHKITKRGQNVTFRCDPISEHNRLYWYRQTLGQGPEFLTYFQNEAQLEKSRLLSDRFSAERPKGSFSTLEIQRTEQGDSAMYLCASSLVGGGSSDTQYFGPGTRLTVL.